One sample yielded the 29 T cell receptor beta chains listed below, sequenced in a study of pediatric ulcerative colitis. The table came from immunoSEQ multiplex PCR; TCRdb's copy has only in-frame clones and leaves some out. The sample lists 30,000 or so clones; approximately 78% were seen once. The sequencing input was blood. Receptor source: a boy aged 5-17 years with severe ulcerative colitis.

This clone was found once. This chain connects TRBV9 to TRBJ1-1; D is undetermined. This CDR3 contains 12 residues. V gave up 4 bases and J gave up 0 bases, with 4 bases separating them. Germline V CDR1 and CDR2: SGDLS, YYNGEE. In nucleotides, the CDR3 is TGTGCCAGCAGCAGCATGAACACTGAAGCTTTCTTT. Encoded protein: CASSSMNTEAFF.

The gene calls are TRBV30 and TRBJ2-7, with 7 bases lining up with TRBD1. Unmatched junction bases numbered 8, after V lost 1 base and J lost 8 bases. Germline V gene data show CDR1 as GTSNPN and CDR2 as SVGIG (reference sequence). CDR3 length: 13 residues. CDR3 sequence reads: CAWSETPQGQQYF. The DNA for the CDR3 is TGTGCCTGGAGTGAAACGCCACAGGGGCAGCAGTACTTC.

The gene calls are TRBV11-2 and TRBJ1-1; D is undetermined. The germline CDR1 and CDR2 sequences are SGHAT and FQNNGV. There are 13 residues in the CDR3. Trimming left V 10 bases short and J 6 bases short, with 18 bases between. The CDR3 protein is CANNPSSFSEAFF. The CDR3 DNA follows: TGTGCCAACAACCCCTCTTCTTTCTCTGAAGCTTTCTTT.

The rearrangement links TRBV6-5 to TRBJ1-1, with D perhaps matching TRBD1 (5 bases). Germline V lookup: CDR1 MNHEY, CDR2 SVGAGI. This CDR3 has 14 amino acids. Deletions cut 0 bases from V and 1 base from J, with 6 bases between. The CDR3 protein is CASSYSGANTEAFF. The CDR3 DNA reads TGTGCCAGCAGTTACTCAGGGGCGAACACTGAAGCTTTCTTT.

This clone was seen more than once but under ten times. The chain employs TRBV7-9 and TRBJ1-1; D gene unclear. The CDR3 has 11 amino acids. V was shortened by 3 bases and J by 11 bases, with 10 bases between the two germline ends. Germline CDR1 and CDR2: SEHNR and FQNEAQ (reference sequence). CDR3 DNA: TGTGCCAGCAGCTTTAGCGGGGAGGCTTTCTTT. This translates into CASSFSGEAFF.

DNA for the CDR3: TGTGCCAGTAGTCGTCCCCCTTCATTCAATCAGCCCCAGCATTTT. It is translated as CASSRPPSFNQPQHF. The rearrangement uses TRBV19 and TRBJ1-5; D not resolved. CDR1 and CDR2 (germline): LNHDA, SQIVND (reference sequence). Trimming cost V 5 bases and J 3 bases, with 14 bases left between them. The length of the CDR3 is 15 residues.

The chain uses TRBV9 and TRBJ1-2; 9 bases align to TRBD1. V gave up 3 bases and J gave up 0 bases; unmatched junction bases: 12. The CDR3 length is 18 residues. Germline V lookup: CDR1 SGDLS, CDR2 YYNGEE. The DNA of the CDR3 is TGTGCCAGCAGCGCGAACACCGGGACAGGGTACTCTAACTATGGCTACACCTTC. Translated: CASSANTGTGYSNYGYTF.

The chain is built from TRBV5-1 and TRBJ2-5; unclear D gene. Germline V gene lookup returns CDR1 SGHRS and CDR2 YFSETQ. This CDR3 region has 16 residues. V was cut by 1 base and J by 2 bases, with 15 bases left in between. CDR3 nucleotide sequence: TGCGCCAGCAGCTTGACGGGTCGGGCGGAACAAGAGACCCAGTACTTC. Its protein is CASSLTGRAEQETQYF.

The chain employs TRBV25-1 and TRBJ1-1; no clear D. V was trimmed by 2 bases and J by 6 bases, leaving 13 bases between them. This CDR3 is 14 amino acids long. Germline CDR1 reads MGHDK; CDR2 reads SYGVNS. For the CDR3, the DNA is TGTGCCAGCAGTGAACGGCTAGGGCTGGCTGAAGCTTTCTTT. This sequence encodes CASSERLGLAEAFF.

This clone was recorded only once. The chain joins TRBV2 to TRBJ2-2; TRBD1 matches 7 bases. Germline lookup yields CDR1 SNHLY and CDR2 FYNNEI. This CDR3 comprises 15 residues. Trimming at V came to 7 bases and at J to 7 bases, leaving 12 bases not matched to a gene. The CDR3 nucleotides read TGTGCCAGCAAGAAAAAGACAGGGCAGGACGGGGAGCTGTTTTTT. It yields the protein CASKKKTGQDGELFF. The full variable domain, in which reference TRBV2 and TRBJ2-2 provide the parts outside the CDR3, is EPEVTQTPSHQVTQMGQEVILRCVPISNHLYFYWYRQILGQKVEFLVSFYNNEISEKSEIFDDQFSVERPDGSNFTLKIRSTKLEDSAMYFCASKKKTGQDGELFFGEGSRLTVL.

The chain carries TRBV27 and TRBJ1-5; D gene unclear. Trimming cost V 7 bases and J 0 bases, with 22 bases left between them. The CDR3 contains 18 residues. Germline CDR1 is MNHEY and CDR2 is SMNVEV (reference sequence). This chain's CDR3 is CASTSPPEGKNSNQPQHF. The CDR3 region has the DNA TGTGCCAGCACCTCACCCCCCGAAGGGAAGAATAGCAATCAGCCCCAGCATTTT.

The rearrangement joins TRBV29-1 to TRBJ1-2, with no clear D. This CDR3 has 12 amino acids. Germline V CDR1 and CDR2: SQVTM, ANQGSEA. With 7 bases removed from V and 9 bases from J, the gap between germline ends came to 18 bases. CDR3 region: CSAPSGGDSYTF. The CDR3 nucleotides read TGCAGCGCCCCCTCGGGCGGGGATAGCTACACCTTC.

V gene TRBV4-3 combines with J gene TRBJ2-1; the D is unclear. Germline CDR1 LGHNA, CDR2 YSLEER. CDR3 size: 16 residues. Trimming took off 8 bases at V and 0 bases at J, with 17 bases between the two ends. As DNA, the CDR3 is TGCGCCAGCGCAGCCTCGACATCAGTCTCCTACAATGAGCAGTTCTTC. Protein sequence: CASAASTSVSYNEQFF.

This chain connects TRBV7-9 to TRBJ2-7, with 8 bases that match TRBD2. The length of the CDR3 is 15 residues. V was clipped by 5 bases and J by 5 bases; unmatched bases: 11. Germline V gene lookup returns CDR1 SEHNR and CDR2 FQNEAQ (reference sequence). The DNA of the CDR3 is TGTGCCAGCAGCCCGGGAGGGCGAGGTTTAGACGAGCAGTACTTC. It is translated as CASSPGGRGLDEQYF. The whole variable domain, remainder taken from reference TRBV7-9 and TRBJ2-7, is DTGVSQNPRHKITKRGQNVTFRCDPISEHNRLYWYRQTLGQGPEFLTYFQNEAQLEKSRLLSDRFSAERPKGSFSTLEIQRTEQGDSAMYLCASSPGGRGLDEQYFGPGTRLTVT.

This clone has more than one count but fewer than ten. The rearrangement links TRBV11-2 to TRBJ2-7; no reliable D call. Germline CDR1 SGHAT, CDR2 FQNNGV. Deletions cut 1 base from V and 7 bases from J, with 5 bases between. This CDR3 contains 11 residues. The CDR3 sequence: CASSLGLEQYF. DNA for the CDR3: TGTGCCAGCAGCTTAGGATTAGAGCAGTACTTC. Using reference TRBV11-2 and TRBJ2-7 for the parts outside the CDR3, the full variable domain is EAGVAQSPRYKIIEKRQSVAFWCNPISGHATLYWYQQILGQGPKLLIQFQNNGVVDDSQLPKDRFSAERLKGVDSTLKIQPAKLEDSAVYLCASSLGLEQYFGPGTRLTVT.

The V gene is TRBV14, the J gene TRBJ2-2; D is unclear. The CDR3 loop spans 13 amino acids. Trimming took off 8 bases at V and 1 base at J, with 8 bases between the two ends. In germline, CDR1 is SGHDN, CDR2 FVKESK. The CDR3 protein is CASGSRNTGELFF. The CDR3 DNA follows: TGTGCCAGCGGAAGCAGGAACACCGGGGAGCTGTTTTTT.

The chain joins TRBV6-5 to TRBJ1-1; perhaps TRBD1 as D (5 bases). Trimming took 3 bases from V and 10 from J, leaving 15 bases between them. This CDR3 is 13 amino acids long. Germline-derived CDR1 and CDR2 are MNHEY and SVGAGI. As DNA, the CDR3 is TGTGCCAGCAGTTATGAGGTTGGCAGGGTAGCTTTCTTT. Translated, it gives CASSYEVGRVAFF.

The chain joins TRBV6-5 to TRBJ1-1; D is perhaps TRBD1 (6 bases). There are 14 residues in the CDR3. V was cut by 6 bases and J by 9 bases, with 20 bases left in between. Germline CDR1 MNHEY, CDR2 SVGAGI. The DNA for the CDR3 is TGTGCCAGCAGCCTAGCCAGGGGCCCCGGGCAAGCTTTCTTT. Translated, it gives CASSLARGPGQAFF.

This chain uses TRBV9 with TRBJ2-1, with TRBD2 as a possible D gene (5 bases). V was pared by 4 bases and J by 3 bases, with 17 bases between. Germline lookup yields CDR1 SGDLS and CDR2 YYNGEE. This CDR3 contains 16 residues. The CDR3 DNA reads TGTGCCAGCAGCCGTCCGGGGAGTATGGGCTACAATGAGCAGTTCTTC. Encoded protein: CASSRPGSMGYNEQFF. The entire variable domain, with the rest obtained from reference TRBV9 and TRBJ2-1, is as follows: DSGVTQTPKHLITATGQRVTLRCSPRSGDLSVYWYQQSLDQGLQFLIQYYNGEERAKGNILERFSAQQFPDLHSELNLSSLELGDSALYFCASSRPGSMGYNEQFFGPGTRLTVL.

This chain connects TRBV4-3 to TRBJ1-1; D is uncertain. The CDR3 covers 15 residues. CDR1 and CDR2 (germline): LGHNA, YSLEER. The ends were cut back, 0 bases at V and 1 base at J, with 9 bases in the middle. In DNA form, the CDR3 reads TGCGCCAGCAGCCAAGACAGGTCCTCGAACACTGAAGCTTTCTTT. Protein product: CASSQDRSSNTEAFF.

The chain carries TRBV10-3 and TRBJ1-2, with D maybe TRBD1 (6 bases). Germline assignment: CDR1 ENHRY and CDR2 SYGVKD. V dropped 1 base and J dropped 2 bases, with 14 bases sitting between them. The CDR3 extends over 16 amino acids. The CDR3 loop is CAISEFSDGTNYGYTF. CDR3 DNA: TGTGCCATCAGTGAGTTTTCGGACGGGACAAACTATGGCTACACCTTC.

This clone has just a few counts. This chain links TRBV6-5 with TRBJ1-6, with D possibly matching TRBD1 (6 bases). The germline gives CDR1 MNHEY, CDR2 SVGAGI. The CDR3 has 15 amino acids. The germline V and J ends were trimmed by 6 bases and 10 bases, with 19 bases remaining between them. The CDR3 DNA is TGTGCCAGCAGACAAACGGACAGACCGTTGTCACCCCTCCACTTT. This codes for CASRQTDRPLSPLHF.

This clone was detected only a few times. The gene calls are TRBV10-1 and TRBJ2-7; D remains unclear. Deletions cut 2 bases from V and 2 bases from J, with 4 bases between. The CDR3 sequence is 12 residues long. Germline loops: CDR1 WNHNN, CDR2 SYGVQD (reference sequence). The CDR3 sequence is CASSEVAYEQYF. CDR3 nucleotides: TGCGCCAGCAGTGAGGTAGCCTACGAGCAGTACTTC.

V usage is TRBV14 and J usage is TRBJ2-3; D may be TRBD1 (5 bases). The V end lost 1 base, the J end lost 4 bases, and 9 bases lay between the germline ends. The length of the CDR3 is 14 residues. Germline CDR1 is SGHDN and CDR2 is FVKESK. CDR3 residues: CASSQGVRADTQYF. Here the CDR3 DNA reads TGTGCCAGCAGCCAAGGGGTCAGGGCAGATACGCAGTATTTT.

CDR3 protein: CASSDSKGQGTDTQYF. In DNA form, the CDR3 reads TGTGCCAGCAGTGACTCGAAGGGACAGGGCACAGATACGCAGTATTTT. The chain has TRBV6-4 and TRBJ2-3, with 8 bases lining up with TRBD1. CDR1 MRHNA and CDR2 SNTAGT come from the germline V gene. This CDR3 spans 16 amino acids. With 0 bases clipped from V and 1 base from J, the junction kept 3 bases outside the gene matches.

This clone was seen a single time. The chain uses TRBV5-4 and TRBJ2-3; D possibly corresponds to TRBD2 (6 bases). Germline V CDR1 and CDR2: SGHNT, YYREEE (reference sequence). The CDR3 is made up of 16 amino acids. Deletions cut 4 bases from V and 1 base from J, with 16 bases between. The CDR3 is CASSSHRDSRTDTQYF. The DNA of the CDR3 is TGTGCCAGCAGCAGTCACCGGGACTCCCGCACAGATACGCAGTATTTT.

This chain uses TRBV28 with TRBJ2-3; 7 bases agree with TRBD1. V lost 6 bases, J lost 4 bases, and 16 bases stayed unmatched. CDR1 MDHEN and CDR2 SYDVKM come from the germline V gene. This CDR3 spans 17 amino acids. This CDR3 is CASSYQATGSAADTQYF. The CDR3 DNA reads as TGTGCCAGCAGCTATCAAGCGACAGGGTCGGCAGCAGATACGCAGTATTTT.

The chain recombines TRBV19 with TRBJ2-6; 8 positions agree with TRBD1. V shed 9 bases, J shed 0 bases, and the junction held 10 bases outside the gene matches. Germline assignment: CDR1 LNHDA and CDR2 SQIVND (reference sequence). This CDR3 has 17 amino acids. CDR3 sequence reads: CASSPTGQASGANVLTF. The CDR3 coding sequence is TGTGCCAGCTCGCCCACGGGACAGGCCTCTGGGGCCAACGTCCTGACTTTC.

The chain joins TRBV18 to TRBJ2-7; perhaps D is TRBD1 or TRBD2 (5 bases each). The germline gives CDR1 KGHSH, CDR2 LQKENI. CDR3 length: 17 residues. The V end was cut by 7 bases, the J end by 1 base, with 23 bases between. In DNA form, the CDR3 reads TGTGCCAGCTACGGGCCCTCTCCGGGACGGATATCCTACGAGCAGTACTTC. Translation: CASYGPSPGRISYEQYF. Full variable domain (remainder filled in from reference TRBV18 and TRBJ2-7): NAGVMQNPRHLVRRRGQEARLRCSPMKGHSHVYWYRQLPEEGLKFMVYLQKENIIDESGMPKERFSAEFPKEGPSILRIQQVVRGDSAAYFCASYGPSPGRISYEQYFGPGTRLTVT.